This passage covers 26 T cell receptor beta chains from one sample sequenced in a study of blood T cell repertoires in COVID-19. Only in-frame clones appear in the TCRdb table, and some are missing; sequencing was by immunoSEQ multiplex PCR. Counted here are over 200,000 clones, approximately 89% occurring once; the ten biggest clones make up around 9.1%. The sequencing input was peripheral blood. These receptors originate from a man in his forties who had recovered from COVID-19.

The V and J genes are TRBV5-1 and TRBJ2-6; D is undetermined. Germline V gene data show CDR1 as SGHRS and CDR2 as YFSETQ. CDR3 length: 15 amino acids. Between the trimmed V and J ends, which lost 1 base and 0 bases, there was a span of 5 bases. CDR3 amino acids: CASSLLSSGANVLTF. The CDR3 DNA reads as TGCGCCAGCAGCTTGCTCAGCTCTGGGGCCAACGTCCTGACTTTC.

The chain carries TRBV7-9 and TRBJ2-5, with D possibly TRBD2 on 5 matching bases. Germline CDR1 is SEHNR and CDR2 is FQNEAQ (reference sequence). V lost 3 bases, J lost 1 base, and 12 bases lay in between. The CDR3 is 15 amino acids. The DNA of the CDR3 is TGTGCCAGCAGCTTGAAGGGAGACCGCCAAGAGACCCAGTACTTC. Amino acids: CASSLKGDRQETQYF.

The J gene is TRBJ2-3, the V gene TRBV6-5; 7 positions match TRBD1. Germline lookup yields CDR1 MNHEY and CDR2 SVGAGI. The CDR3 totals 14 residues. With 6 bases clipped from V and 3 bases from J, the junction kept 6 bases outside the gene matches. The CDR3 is CASRAGTVTDTQYF. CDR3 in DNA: TGTGCCAGCAGAGCCGGGACAGTGACAGATACGCAGTATTTT.

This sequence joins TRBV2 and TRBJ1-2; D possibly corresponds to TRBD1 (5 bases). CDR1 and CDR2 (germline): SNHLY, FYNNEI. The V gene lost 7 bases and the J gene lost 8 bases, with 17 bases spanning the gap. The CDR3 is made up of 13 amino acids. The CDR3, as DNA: TGTGCCAGCACCGAAGCCAGGAGGGACGGCTACACCTTC. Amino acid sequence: CASTEARRDGYTF.

CDR3 residues: CASSPGLAVNLEQFF. The CDR3 region has the DNA TGTGCCAGCAGCCCGGGACTAGCTGTGAATCTAGAGCAGTTCTTC. The chain combines TRBV7-2 with TRBJ2-1, with 9 bases lining up with TRBD2. J lost 10 bases, V lost 5 bases, and 12 bases had no gene match. The CDR3 is 15 amino acids. Germline lookup yields CDR1 SGHTA and CDR2 FQGNSA.

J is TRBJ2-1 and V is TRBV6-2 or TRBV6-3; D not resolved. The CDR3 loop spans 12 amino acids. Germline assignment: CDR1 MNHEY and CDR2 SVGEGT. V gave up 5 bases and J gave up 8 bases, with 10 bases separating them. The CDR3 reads CASSKTRYEQFF. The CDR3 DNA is TGTGCCAGCAGTAAGACACGCTATGAGCAGTTCTTC.

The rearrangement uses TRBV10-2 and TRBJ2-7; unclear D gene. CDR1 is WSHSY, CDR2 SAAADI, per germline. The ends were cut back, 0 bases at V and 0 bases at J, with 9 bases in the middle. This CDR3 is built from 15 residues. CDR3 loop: CASSESPMNSYEQYF. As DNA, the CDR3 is TGCGCCAGCAGTGAGTCGCCTATGAACTCCTACGAGCAGTACTTC.

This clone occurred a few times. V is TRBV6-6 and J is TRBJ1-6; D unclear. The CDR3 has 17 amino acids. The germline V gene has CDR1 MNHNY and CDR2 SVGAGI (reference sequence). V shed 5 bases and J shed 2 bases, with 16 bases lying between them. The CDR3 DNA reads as TGTGCCAGCAGTCCTCCTGGCCGAGGAACCTATAATTCACCCCTCCACTTT. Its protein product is CASSPPGRGTYNSPLHF.

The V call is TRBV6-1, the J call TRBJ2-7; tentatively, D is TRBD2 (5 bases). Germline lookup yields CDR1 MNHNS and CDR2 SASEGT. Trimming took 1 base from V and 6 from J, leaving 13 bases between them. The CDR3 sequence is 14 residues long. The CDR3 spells CASSEVGGRAEQYF. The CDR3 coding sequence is TGTGCCAGCAGTGAAGTAGGAGGTCGGGCCGAGCAGTACTTC.

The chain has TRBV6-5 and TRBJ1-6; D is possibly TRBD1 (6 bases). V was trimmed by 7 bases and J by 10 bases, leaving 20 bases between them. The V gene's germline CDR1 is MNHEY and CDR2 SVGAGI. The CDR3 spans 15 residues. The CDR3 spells CASTLTGGAHSPLHF. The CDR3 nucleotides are TGTGCCAGCACCCTCACGGGGGGGGCGCACTCACCCCTCCACTTT.

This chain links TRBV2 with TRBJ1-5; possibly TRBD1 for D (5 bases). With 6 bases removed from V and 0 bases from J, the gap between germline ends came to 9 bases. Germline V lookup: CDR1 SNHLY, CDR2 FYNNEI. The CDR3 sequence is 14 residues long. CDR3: CASSAGYSNQPQHF. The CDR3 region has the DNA TGTGCCAGCAGCGCAGGGTATAGCAATCAGCCCCAGCATTTT.

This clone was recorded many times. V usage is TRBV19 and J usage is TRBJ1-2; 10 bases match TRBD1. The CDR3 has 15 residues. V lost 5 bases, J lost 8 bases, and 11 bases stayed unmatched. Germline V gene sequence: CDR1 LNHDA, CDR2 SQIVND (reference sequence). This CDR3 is CASSAGGQGTRGYTF. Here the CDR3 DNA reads TGTGCCAGTAGTGCTGGGGGACAGGGGACGAGGGGCTACACCTTC.

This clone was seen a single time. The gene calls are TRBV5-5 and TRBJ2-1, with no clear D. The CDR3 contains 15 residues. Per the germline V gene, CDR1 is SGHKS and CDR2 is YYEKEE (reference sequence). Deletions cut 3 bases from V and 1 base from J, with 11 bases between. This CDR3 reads CASSWIASSYNEQFF. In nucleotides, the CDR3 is TGTGCCAGCAGCTGGATAGCTAGTTCCTACAATGAGCAGTTCTTC.

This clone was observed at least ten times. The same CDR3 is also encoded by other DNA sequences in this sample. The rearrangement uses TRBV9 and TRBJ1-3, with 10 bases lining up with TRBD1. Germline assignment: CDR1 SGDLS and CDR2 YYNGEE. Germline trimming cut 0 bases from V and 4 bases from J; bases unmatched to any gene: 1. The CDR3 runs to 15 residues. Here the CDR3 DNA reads TGTGCCAGCAGCGTAGGGACAGGGGGAGGAAACACCATATATTTT. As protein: CASSVGTGGGNTIYF.

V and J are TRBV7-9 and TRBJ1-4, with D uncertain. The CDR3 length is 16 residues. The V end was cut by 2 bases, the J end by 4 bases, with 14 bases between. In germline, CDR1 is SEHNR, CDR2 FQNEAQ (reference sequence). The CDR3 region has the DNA TGTGCCAGCAGCTTAAGTATGCGGGTACTTAATGAAAAACTGTTTTTT. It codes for CASSLSMRVLNEKLFF.

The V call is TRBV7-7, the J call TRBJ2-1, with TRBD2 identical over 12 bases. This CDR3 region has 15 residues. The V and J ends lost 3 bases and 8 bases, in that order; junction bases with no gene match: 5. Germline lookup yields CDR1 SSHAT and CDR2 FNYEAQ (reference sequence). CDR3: CASSLGLAGIDEQFF. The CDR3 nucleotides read TGTGCCAGCAGCTTGGGACTAGCGGGTATTGATGAGCAGTTCTTC.

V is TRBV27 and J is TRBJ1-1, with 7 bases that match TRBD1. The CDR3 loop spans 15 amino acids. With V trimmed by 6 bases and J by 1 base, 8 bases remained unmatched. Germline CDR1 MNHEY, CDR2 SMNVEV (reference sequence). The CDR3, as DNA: TGTGCCAGCAGACAAGGGACAGCCCAGAACACTGAAGCTTTCTTT. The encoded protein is CASRQGTAQNTEAFF.

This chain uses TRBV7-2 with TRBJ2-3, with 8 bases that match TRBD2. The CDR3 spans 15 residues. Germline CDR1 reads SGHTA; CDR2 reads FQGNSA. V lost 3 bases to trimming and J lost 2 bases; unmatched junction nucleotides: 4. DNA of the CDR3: TGTGCCAGCAGCTTCTTGCGGGGGGACACAGATACGCAGTATTTT. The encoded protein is CASSFLRGDTDTQYF.

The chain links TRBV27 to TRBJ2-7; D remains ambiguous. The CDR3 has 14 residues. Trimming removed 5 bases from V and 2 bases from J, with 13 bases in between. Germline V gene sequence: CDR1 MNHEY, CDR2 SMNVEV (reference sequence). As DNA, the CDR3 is TGTGCCAGCAGTCCATCCCGTAGCCCCTACGAGCAGTACTTC. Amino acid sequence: CASSPSRSPYEQYF.

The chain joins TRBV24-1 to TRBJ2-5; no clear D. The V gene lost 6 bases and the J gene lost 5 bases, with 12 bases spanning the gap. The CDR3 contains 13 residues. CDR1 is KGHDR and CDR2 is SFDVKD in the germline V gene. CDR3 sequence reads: CATSPHDSETQYF. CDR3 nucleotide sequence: TGTGCCACCAGTCCCCATGACTCCGAGACCCAGTACTTC.

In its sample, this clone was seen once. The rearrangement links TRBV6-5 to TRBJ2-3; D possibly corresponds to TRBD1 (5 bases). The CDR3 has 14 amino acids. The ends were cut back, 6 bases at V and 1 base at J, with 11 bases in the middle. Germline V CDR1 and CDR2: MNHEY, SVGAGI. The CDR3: CASSPGFGTDTQYF. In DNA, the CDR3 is TGTGCCAGCAGCCCAGGGTTCGGCACAGATACGCAGTATTTT.

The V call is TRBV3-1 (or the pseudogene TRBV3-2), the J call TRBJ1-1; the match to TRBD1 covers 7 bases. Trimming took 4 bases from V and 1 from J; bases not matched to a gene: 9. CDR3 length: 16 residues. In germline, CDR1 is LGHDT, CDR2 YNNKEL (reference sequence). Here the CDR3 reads CASSPHPGTANTEAFF. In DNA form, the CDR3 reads TGTGCCAGCAGCCCGCACCCCGGGACAGCGAACACTGAAGCTTTCTTT.

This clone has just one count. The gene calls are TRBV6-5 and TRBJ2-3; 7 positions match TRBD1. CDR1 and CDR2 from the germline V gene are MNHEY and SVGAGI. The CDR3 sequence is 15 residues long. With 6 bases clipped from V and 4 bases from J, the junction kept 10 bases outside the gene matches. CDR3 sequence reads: CASSPSDRVSDTQYF. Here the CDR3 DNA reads TGTGCCAGCAGCCCGAGCGACAGGGTCTCAGATACGCAGTATTTT.

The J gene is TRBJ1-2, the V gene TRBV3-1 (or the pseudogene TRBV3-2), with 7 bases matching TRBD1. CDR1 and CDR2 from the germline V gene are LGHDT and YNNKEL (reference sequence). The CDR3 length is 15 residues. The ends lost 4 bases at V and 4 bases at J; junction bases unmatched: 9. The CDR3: CASSPQRQGSYGYTF. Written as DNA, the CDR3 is TGTGCCAGCAGCCCTCAGCGACAGGGTTCCTATGGCTACACCTTC.

CDR3 nucleotide sequence: TGTGCCCATAGCGGGGTTCGGGAGACCCAGTACTTC. Its translation is CAHSGVRETQYF. The chain combines TRBV6-5 with TRBJ2-5; 8 nucleotides match TRBD2. With 11 bases clipped from V and 5 bases from J, the junction kept 7 bases outside the gene matches. The germline V gene encodes CDR1 MNHEY and CDR2 SVGAGI. CDR3 length equals 12 residues.

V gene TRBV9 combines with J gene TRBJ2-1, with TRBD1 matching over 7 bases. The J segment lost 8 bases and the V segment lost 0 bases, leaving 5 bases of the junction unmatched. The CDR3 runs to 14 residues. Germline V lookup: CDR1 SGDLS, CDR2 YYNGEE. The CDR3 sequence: CASSVAQGLDEQFF. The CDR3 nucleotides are TGTGCCAGCAGCGTAGCACAGGGGCTCGATGAGCAGTTCTTC.